This T cell receptor beta chain stems from a study of T cell responses to AZD1222 COVID-19 vaccine. The V and J ends lost 5 bases and 0 bases respectively, with 10 bases between them. In germline, CDR1 is SEHNR, CDR2 FQNEAQ (reference sequence). The CDR3 length is 14 residues. Notes on this clone: Antigen unknown.

Study conclusions and caveats: Repertoires were obtained only post-peak T cell response. Seropositive status at baseline applied to only a handful of AZD1222 recipients. The donor cohort was predominantly white British with a female majority, and clonal diversity may have been underestimated.

Sequencing was performed with immunoSEQ multiplex PCR; in TCRdb, only in-frame clones are kept and a portion is missing. The data contain about 91,000 clones, about 94% of them singletons. This rearrangement joins TRBV7-9 to TRBJ1-2; D gene uncertain. The source material was peripheral blood, sampled 28 days after the second AZD1222 dose. The TCR originated in an adult who received the AZD1222 COVID-19 vaccine. CDR3 region: CASSPSGTNYGYTF. CDR3 DNA: TGTGCCAGCAGCCCCTCCGGGACTAACTATGGCTACACCTTC. Looking up the rest from reference TRBV7-9 and TRBJ1-2 gives the full variable domain: DTGVSQNPRHKITKRGQNVTFRCDPISEHNRLYWYRQTLGQGPEFLTYFQNEAQLEKSRLLSDRFSAERPKGSFSTLEIQRTEQGDSAMYLCASSPSGTNYGYTFGSGTRLTVV.